Presented here are 8 T cell receptor beta chains from one specimen sequenced in a study of cytomegalovirus exposure and HLA in healthy donors (dated by TCRdb to about 2017). To prepare the library, the immunoSEQ multiplex PCR assay was applied. For the multiplex PCR, a mixture combining 60 forward primers for TCR Vbeta segments and 13 reverse primers for TCR Jbeta segments was used. TCRdb limited this immuneACCESS table to in-frame rearrangements with V and J called. A share of clones is missing; checked studies link under half to unresolved V genes, and the rest is unexplained. Present in this sample are approximately 180,000 clones, approximately 82% of which were seen just once. The ten largest clones represent around 1.7% of the sample. The specimen sequenced was PBMCs. Source of these receptors: a young woman in good health and CMV-seronegative.

V and J are TRBV7-2 and TRBJ2-2; 8 bases are a match to TRBD2. There are 14 residues in the CDR3. V was pared by 4 bases and J by 7 bases, with 5 bases of the junction left unmatched. Germline assignment: CDR1 SGHTA and CDR2 FQGNSA. CDR3 residues: CASSSLRGGGELFF. The DNA of the CDR3 is TGTGCCAGCAGCTCCCTCCGGGGGGGCGGGGAGCTGTTTTTT.

The chain joins TRBV21-1 to TRBJ1-4. TRBV21-1 is tagged as a pseudogene. The CDR3 spans 15 residues. CDR3 coding DNA: TGTGCCAGCAGCAAAGCGGGGGGGCGCAGGAAAAAACTGTTTTTT. Its protein is CASSKAGGRRKKLFF.

The rearrangement uses TRBV19 and TRBJ2-7; 11 bases map to TRBD2. The V and J ends lost 1 base and 5 bases, in that order; junction bases with no gene match: 16. CDR1 is LNHDA and CDR2 is SQIVND in the germline V gene (reference sequence). The CDR3 length is 19 residues. For the CDR3, the DNA is TGTGCCAGTAGTATAGCCCAGGGACTAGCGGCCTCCGGGTTCGACGAGCAGTACTTC. It specifies CASSIAQGLAASGFDEQYF.

The chain couples TRBV2 to TRBJ1-3; the match to TRBD1 covers 7 bases. The CDR3 spans 14 residues. Trimming cost V 3 bases and J 7 bases; bases outside gene matches: 6. From germline, CDR1 is SNHLY and CDR2 FYNNEI. CDR3 sequence: CASSEDRPGNTIYF. The DNA of the CDR3 is TGTGCCAGCAGTGAGGACAGGCCCGGGAACACCATATATTTT.

The CDR3 nucleotides read TGTGCCAGCAGTCCCAACAGGGGACTAGCAATACTTGAGCAGTTCTTC. It specifies CASSPNRGLAILEQFF. The rearrangement joins TRBV28 to TRBJ2-1; 9 nucleotides match TRBD2. The junction had 14 bases not matched to a gene; V was cut back by 5 bases and J by 9 bases. The CDR3 extends over 16 amino acids. Germline V CDR1 and CDR2: MDHEN, SYDVKM.

The chain is built from TRBV29-1 and TRBJ1-1, with 11 bases lining up with TRBD1. This CDR3 region has 13 residues. The germline gives CDR1 SQVTM, CDR2 ANQGSEA. V trimming: 7 bases; J trimming: 6 bases; junction bases outside the gene matches: 7. This CDR3 is CSAAGQGDSEAFF. DNA for the CDR3: TGCAGCGCCGCGGGACAGGGGGACTCTGAAGCTTTCTTT.

This chain links TRBV18 with TRBJ1-4; D perhaps matches TRBD1 (5 bases). V dropped 0 bases and J dropped 7 bases, with 12 bases sitting between them. Germline V gives CDR1 KGHSH, CDR2 LQKENI. The CDR3 contains 15 residues. The CDR3 nucleotides are TGTGCCAGCTCACCACCCCGGGGGGACGGTGAAAAACTGTTTTTT. Residues: CASSPPRGDGEKLFF.

This chain uses TRBV7-8 with TRBJ2-7; 14 bases align to TRBD2. From germline, CDR1 is SGHVS and CDR2 FQNEAQ. CDR3 length: 15 amino acids. V was clipped by 5 bases and J by 7 bases; unmatched bases: 7. CDR3 DNA: TGTGCCAGCAGCGCGGGACTAGCGGGAGCCGGGGAGCAGTACTTC. The encoded protein is CASSAGLAGAGEQYF.